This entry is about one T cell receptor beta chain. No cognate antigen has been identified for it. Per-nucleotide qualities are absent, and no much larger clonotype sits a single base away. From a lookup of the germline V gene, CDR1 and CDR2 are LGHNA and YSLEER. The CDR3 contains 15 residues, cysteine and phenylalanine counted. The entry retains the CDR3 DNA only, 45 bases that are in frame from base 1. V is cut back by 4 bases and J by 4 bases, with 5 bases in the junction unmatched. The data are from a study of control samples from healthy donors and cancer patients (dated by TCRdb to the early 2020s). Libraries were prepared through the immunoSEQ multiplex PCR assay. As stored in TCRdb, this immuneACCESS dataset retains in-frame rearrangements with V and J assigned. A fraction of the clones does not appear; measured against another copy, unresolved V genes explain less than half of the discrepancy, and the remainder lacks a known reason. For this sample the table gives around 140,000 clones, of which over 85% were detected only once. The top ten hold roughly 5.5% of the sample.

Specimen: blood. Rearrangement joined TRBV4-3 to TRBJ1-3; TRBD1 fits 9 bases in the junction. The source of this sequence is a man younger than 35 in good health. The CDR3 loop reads CASSRDRGVGNTIYF. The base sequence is TGCGCCAGCAGCCGAGACAGGGGGGTAGGAAACACCATATATTTT.